Below, one T cell receptor beta chain is given with its context. Its specific antigen is unknown. Base qualities are missing; no much larger clone stands one base away. In Seattle, one collaborating source enrolled patients while the infection was active and tracked those patients longitudinally over the course of disease. Collaborating institutions collected whole blood in K2EDTA tubes following their own protocols. For TCRbeta analysis, collaborators shipped samples in one of three forms: frozen whole blood, isolated PBMCs, or DNA extracted from either of those sample types. The sample is drawn from a study of blood T cell repertoires in COVID-19 (dated by TCRdb to about 2020). About the full investigation: Collaborator samples came from the United States, Italy and Spain and covered acute and convalescent phases of COVID-19. The material from the prospective study consisted of cDNA or gDNA derived from T cells, B-cell-depleted T cells, or PBMCs. The dataset comprised deeply sampled blood TCRbeta repertoires from subjects exposed to, actively infected with, or recovered from COVID-19. The repertoires were released in a freely available public database intended as a resource for research on the immune response to SARS-CoV-2. Samples came from the ongoing ImmuneRACE study (first 160 participants) plus 1,254 subjects from 6 global collaborators. The sample metadata nearly always contained a de-identified subject ID, COVID-19 status, age in years and sex. Where HLA class I and class II types were available, the types were taken from metadata supplied by the sample provider, not from assay-based typing. General findings and caveats noted by the study authors: How much clinical and demographic metadata was included differed by source and by participant, and the metadata was provided uncurated.

TCRbeta CDR3 regions were amplified from genomic DNA by means of the immunoSEQ Assay, a bias-controlled multiplex PCR. In the original analysis: Nucleated cell counts per sample were estimated from amplification of reference gene primers within the assay. To quantify the absolute abundance of each unique TCRbeta CDR3 rearrangement, sequence reads were collapsed and filtered. For each sample, productive Simpson clonality was calculated as the square root of Simpson's diversity index over productive rearrangements. The immuneACCESS repertoire file appears here via TCRdb, limited to in-frame rearrangements. These files lack a portion of the clones; in checked studies, under half of the deficit traces to unresolved V genes, and the cause of the others is not known. V and J calls and clone size are copied from that table; D and trimming were computed from the DNA. Recorded for this sample are some 200,000 clones; 75% to 85% of them occurred a single time. Jointly, the top ten make up around 12% of the sample.

The CDR3 starts with the cysteine, ends with the phenylalanine, and has 14 residues. Left in the record is the CDR3 DNA by itself, 42 bases read in frame from the first base. Per the germline V gene, MNHEY is the CDR1 and SVGEGT is the CDR2. V is reduced by 2 bases and J by 0 bases, leaving a spacing of 7 bases between them. This TCR was recovered from a woman aged 80 or over with COVID-19, enrolled during active disease. The sequencing sample was made of peripheral blood. This sequence uses TRBV6-2 or TRBV6-3 and TRBJ1-1; the D gene is perhaps TRBD1, from 5 matching bases. The CDR3 region: CASSYAGMNTEAFF. In nucleotide form, the sequence is TGTGCCAGCAGTTACGCAGGGATGAACACTGAAGCTTTCTTT.